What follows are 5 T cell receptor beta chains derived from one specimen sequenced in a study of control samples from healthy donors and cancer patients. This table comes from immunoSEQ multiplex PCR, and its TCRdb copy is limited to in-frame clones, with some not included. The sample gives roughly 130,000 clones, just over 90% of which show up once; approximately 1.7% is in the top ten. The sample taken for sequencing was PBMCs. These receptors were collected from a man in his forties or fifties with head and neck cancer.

The CDR3 nucleotides read TGTGCCATCAGGGCGGACGAGGCGTACACTGAAGCTTTCTTT. This translates into CAIRADEAYTEAFF. The chain combines TRBV10-3 with TRBJ1-1; D not resolved. This CDR3 is built from 14 residues. Trimming took off 6 bases at V and 3 bases at J, with 14 bases between the two ends. The germline gives CDR1 ENHRY, CDR2 SYGVKD.

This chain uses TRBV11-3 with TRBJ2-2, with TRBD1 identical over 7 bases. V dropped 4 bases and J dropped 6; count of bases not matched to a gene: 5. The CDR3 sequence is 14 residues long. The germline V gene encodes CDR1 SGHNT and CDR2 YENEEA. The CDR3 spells CASSSDRVAGELFF. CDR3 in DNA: TGTGCCAGCAGCTCTGACAGGGTAGCCGGGGAGCTGTTTTTT.

DNA for the CDR3: TGTGCCAGCAACGGGGGTAGCTACACCTTC. Translation: CASNGGSYTF. This chain uses TRBV25-1 with TRBJ1-2; a possible D gene is TRBD1 (5 bases). Germline V gives CDR1 MGHDK, CDR2 SYGVNS. This CDR3 contains 10 residues. Trimming shortened V by 7 bases and J by 9 bases, and 9 bases separated the two germline ends.

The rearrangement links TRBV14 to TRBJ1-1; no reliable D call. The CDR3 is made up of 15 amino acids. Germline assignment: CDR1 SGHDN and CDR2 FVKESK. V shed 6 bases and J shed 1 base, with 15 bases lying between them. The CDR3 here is CASRQSSGTNTEAFF. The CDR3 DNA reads TGTGCCAGCAGACAATCGAGCGGAACGAACACTGAAGCTTTCTTT.

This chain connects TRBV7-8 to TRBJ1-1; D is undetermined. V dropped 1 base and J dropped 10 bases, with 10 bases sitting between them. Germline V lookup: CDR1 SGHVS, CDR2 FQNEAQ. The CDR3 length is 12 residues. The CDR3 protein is CASSLVGAGAFF. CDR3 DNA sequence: TGTGCCAGCAGCTTAGTCGGCGCCGGAGCTTTCTTT.